The TCR beta chain described here comes from a study of T-cell memory formation after mild COVID-19. Findings of the study overall: Memory from before infection featured some responding clones, which suggests cross-reactive memory joined. Later expanders leaned CD4+, whereas day 15 to 85 contracting clones were balanced CD4/CD8. The SARS-CoV-2 specificity of second-wave clones reaching peak at day 37 remained unverified.

As regards this clonotype: The antigen remains unidentified.

TCRdb processed the 5' RACE reads anew with MiXCR; each CDR3 protein has one entry. This table holds about 280,000 distinct CDR3 sequences, 7% to 10% found once. Sequencing used PBMCs or a T cell subset sorted from them (not recorded which). The receptor was isolated from a young man who had mild COVID-19 (a few samples of this study predate the infection). Cell type and time point are not known.

The CDR3 here is CASSQGLDRRDYEQYV. CDR3 sequence (DNA): TGTGCCAGCAGCCAAGGTTTGGACAGACGAGACTACGAGCAGTACGTC. The chain links TRBV7-8 to TRBJ2-7, with TRBD1 as a possible D gene (6 bases). Trimming removed 5 bases at V and 3 bases at J, with 20 bases between. The CDR3 is 16 amino acids. Germline loops: CDR1 SGHVS, CDR2 FQNEAQ.